Described below is a single T cell receptor (beta chain) sequence and its context. Its matching antigen is unknown. PCR amplification relied on 60 Vbeta primers (plus 13 Jbeta primers). Profiling relied on immunoSEQ multiplex PCR, and the TCRdb table lists in-frame clones only, not all of them. This table holds roughly 100,000 clones. The data were taken from a study of cytomegalovirus exposure and HLA in healthy donors. Overall study findings and caveats: Investigators reported 164 TCR beta chains as tied to cytomegalovirus.

Sequenced: PBMCs. The receptor comes from a man in his fifties in good health and CMV-seropositive.

The CDR3 sequence: CASSLLAGGPGELFF. CDR3 nucleotide sequence: TGTGCCAGCAGTTTACTAGCGGGAGGCCCCGGGGAGCTGTTTTTT. The chain is built from TRBV28 and TRBJ2-2, with TRBD2 identical over 11 bases. The germline V gene has CDR1 MDHEN and CDR2 SYDVKM. This CDR3 region has 15 residues. J gave up 6 bases and V 2 bases, and 2 bases lay outside the gene matches.